The clone carrying this T cell receptor beta chain was found a few times. No antigen is known for it. This CDR3 region has 15 residues. CDR1 and CDR2 (germline): KGHSH, LQKENI. Trimming left V 6 bases short and J 4 bases short, with 18 bases between. The record originates from a study of blood T cells in healthy people across ages. The authors ran a second PCR of roughly 6 to 12 cycles using a sample-barcoded 5' primer and a J-beta primer mix. A template-switch adaptor that had 12 random nucleotides put a tag on each cDNA molecule. One entry per CDR3 protein, called by TCRdb with MiXCR from the 5' RACE reads. The repertoire consists of hundreds of thousands of distinct CDR3 sequences, with under 35% occurring once and the leading ten covering around a sixth. Study results and limitations: A greater number of naive CD4+ cells and higher diversity distinguished long-lived donors from aged donors. Correlation between TCR beta diversity and naive T cell percentage was strong.

The clonotype originates from a woman older than 75 in good health. The sample consisted of blood. This chain links TRBV18 with TRBJ1-2; D remains unclear. The CDR3 reads CASSSSSGSAYGYTF. In DNA form, the CDR3 reads TGTGCCAGCTCTTCCTCCAGCGGGTCGGCCTATGGCTACACCTTC.